This T cell receptor (beta chain) was identified in a study of blood T cell repertoires in COVID-19. Deletions cut 0 bases from V and 1 base from J, with 7 bases between. The CDR3 covers 14 residues. Germline-derived CDR1 and CDR2 are SGDLS and YYNGEE. In the source study's methods: Reference gene primer amplification gave nucleated cell count estimates. Clones were sequenced by immunoSEQ multiplex PCR, and TCRdb holds only the in-frame ones, with some missing. V, J and clone size are those of that table, while D and trimming were read from the DNA. The sample carries approximately 110,000 clones, about four fifths recorded once.

This TCR derives from a woman in her seventies with acute or convalescent COVID-19. The sequenced material came from peripheral blood. This chain connects TRBV9 to TRBJ1-1; D remains unclear. In DNA, the CDR3 is TGTGCCAGCAGCGTAGTGCCCGGGAACACTGAAGCTTTCTTT. It yields the protein CASSVVPGNTEAFF. Full variable domain (outside the CDR3, taken from reference TRBV9 and TRBJ1-1): DSGVTQTPKHLITATGQRVTLRCSPRSGDLSVYWYQQSLDQGLQFLIQYYNGEERAKGNILERFSAQQFPDLHSELNLSSLELGDSALYFCASSVVPGNTEAFFGQGTRLTVV.